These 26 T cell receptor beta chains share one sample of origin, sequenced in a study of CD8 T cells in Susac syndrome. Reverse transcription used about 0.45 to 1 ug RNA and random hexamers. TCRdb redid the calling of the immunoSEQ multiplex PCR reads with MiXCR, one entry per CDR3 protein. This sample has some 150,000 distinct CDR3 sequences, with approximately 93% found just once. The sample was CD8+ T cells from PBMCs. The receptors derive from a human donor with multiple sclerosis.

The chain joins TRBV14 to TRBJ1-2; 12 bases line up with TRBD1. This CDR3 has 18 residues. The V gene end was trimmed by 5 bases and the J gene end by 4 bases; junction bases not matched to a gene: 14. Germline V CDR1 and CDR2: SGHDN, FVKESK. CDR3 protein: CASSGGGTGGRKSYGYTF. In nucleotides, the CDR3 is TGTGCCAGCAGCGGCGGCGGGACAGGGGGCCGAAAGAGCTATGGCTACACCTTC.

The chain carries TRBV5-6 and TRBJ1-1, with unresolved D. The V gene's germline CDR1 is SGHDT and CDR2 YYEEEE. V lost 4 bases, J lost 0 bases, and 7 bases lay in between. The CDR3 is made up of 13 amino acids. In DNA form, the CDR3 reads TGTGCCAGCAGCCTGATTATGAACACTGAAGCTTTCTTT. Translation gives CASSLIMNTEAFF.

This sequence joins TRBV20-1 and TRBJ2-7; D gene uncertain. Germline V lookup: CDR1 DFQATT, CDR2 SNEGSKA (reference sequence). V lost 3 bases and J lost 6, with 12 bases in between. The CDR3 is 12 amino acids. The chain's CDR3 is CSASLGGGEQYF. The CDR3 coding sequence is TGCAGTGCTAGCTTGGGTGGTGGCGAGCAGTACTTC.

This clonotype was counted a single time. The CDR3 loop reads CAWIGEIRNQPQHF. As DNA, the CDR3 is TGTGCCTGGATCGGGGAGATCCGCAATCAGCCCCAGCATTTT. The rearrangement joins TRBV30 to TRBJ1-5; D is unresolved. V lost 4 bases and J lost 2, with 12 bases in between. This CDR3 has 14 residues. The germline V gene encodes CDR1 GTSNPN and CDR2 SVGIG (reference sequence).

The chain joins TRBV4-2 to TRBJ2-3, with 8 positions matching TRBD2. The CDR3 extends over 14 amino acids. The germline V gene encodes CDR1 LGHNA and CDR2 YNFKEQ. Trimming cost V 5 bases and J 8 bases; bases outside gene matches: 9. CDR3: CASSSPGLEPTQYF. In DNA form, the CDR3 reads TGTGCCAGCAGCTCCCCGGGACTAGAGCCTACGCAGTATTTT.

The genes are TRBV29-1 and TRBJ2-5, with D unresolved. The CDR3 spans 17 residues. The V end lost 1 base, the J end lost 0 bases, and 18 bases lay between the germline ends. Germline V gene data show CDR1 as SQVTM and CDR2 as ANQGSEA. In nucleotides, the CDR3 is TGCAGCGTTGAAGCAGCCCCGGGCCCAGCTTACCAAGAGACCCAGTACTTC. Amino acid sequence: CSVEAAPGPAYQETQYF.

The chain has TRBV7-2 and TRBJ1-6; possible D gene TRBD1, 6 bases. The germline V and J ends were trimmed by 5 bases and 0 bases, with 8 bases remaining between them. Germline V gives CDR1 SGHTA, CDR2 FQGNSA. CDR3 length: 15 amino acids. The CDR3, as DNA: TGTGCCAGCAGCCTGGACAGCTCCTATAATTCACCCCTCCACTTT. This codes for CASSLDSSYNSPLHF.

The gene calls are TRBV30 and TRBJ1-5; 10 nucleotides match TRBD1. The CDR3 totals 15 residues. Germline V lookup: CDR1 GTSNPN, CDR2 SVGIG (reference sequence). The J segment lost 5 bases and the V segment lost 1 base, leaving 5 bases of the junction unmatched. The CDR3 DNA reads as TGTGCCTGGAGTGAGGGACAGGGGAAGCATCAGCCCCAGCATTTT. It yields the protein CAWSEGQGKHQPQHF.

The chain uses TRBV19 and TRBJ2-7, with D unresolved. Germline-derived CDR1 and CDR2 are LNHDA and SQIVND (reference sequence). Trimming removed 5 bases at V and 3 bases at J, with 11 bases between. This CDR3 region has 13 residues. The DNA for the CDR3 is TGTGCCAGTAGTTTCACCTCCAACTACGAGCAGTACTTC. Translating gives CASSFTSNYEQYF.

CDR3: CASSYQGDTEAFF. CDR3 in DNA: TGCGCCAGCAGCTATCAGGGGGACACTGAAGCTTTCTTT. The J gene is TRBJ1-1, the V gene TRBV5-1; 7 bases fit TRBD1. Germline-derived CDR1 and CDR2 are SGHRS and YFSETQ. CDR3 length: 13 amino acids. With 3 bases clipped from V and 3 bases from J, the junction kept 2 bases outside the gene matches.

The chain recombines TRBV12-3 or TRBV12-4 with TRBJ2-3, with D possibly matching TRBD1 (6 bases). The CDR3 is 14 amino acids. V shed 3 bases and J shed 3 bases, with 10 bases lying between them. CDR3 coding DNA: TGTGCCAGCAGTTTCCAGGGGCGAACAGATACGCAGTATTTT. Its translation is CASSFQGRTDTQYF.

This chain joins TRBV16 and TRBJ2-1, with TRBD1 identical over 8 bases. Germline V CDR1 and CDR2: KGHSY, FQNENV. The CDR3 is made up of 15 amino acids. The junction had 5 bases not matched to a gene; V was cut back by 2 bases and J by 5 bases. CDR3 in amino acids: CASSQRQGRDNEQFF. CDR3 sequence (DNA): TGTGCCAGCAGCCAAAGACAGGGGCGTGACAATGAGCAGTTCTTC.

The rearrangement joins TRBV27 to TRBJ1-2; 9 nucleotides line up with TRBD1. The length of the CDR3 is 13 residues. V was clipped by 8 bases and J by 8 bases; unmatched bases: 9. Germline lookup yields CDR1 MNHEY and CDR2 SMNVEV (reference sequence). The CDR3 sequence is CASGRDRAFGYTF. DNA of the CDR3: TGTGCCAGCGGCCGGGACAGGGCTTTCGGCTACACCTTC.

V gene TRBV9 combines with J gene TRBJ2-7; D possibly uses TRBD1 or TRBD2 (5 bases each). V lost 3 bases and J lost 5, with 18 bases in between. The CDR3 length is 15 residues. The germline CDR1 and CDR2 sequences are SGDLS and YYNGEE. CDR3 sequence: CASSAPGPGTNEQYF. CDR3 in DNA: TGTGCCAGCAGCGCACCGGGACCTGGTACCAACGAGCAGTACTTC.

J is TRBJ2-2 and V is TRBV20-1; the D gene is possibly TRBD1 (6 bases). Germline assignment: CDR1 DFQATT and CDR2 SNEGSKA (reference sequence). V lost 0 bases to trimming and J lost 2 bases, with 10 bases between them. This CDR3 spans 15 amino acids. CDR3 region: CSAREGTHNTGELFF. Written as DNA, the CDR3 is TGCAGTGCTAGAGAAGGGACACATAACACCGGGGAGCTGTTTTTT.

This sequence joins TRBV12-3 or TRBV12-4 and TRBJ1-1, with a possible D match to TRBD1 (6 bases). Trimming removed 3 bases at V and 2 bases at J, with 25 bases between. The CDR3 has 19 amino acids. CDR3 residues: CASSFPFYGTHPVNTEAFF. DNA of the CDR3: TGTGCCAGCAGTTTCCCATTTTACGGGACACATCCTGTCAACACTGAAGCTTTCTTT.

CDR3 amino acids: CASSQTSGGPYEQYF. Written as DNA, the CDR3 is TGTGCCAGCAGCCAGACTAGCGGGGGACCCTACGAGCAGTACTTC. The rearrangement joins TRBV7-9 to TRBJ2-7, with TRBD2 matching 12 bases. The CDR3 totals 15 residues. V was clipped by 5 bases and J by 2 bases; unmatched bases: 4. Germline CDR1 is SEHNR and CDR2 is FQNEAQ (reference sequence). The entire variable domain, with the rest obtained from reference TRBV7-9 and TRBJ2-7, is as follows: DTGVSQNPRHKITKRGQNVTFRCDPISEHNRLYWYRQTLGQGPEFLTYFQNEAQLEKSRLLSDRFSAERPKGSFSTLEIQRTEQGDSAMYLCASSQTSGGPYEQYFGPGTRLTVT.

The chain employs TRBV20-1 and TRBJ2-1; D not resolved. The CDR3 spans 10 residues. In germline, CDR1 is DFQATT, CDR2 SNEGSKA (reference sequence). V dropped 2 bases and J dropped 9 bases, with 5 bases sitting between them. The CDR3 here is CSARTSEQFF. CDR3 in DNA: TGCAGTGCTAGAACCAGTGAGCAGTTCTTC.

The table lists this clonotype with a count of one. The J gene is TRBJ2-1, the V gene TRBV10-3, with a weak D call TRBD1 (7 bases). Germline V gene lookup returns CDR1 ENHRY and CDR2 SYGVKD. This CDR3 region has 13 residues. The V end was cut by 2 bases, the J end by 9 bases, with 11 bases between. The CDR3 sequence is CAISENRGGEQFF. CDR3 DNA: TGTGCCATCAGTGAGAACAGGGGAGGTGAGCAGTTCTTC.

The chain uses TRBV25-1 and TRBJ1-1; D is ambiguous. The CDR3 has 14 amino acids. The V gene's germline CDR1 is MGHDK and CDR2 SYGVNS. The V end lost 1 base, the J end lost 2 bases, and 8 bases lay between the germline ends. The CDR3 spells CASSEWGSNTEAFF. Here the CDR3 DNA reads TGTGCCAGCAGTGAATGGGGATCCAACACTGAAGCTTTCTTT.

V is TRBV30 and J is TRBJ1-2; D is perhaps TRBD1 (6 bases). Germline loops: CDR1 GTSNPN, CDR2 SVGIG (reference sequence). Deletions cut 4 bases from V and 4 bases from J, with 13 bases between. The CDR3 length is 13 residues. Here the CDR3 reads CAWINREGYGYTF. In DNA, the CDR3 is TGTGCCTGGATTAACAGGGAGGGCTATGGCTACACCTTC.

CDR3 residues: CASSSPGQGNEQFF. CDR3 bases: TGTGCCAGCAGCTCCCCGGGACAGGGCAATGAGCAGTTCTTC. The V and J genes are TRBV7-9 and TRBJ2-1, with 9 positions matching TRBD1. J was trimmed by 6 bases and V by 4 bases; bases with no gene match: 4. Germline CDR1 SEHNR, CDR2 FQNEAQ (reference sequence). CDR3 length: 14 residues.

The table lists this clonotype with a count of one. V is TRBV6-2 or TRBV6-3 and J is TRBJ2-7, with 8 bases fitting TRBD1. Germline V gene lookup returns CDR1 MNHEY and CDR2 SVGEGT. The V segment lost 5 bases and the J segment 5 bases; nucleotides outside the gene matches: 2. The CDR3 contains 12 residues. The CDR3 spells CASSRTGNEQYF. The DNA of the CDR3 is TGTGCCAGCAGTCGGACAGGGAACGAGCAGTACTTC.

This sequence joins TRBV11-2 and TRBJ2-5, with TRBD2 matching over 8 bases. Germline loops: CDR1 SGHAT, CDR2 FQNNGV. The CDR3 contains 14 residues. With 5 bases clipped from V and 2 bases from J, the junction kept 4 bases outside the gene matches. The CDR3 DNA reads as TGTGCCAGCAGCAGAAGACTAGCGCAAGAGACCCAGTACTTC. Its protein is CASSRRLAQETQYF.

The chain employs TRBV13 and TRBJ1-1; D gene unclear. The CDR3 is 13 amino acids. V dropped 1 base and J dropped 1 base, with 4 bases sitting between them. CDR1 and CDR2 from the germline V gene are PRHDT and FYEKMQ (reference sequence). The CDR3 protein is CASSLAANTEAFF. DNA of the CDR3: TGTGCCAGCAGCTTAGCAGCGAACACTGAAGCTTTCTTT.

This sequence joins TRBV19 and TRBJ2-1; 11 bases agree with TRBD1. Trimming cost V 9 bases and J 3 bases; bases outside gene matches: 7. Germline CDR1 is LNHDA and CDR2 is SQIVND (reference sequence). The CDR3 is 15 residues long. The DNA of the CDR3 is TGTGCCAGGGCGCCGGGGACAGGGGGCTACAATGAGCAGTTCTTC. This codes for CARAPGTGGYNEQFF.